This TCR beta chain was sequenced in a study of T cell clonality in common variable immunodeficiency. This clone has ten or more counts. Assay used: immunoSEQ multiplex PCR; TCRdb lists only in-frame clones, some missing. The sample lists about 52,000 clones, none appearing once, the ten largest making up about 2%. The specimen sequenced was peripheral blood mononuclear cells. The receptor was derived from a person aged 18 to 70 in good health.

The CDR3: CASSNLDGRSQTQYF. The sequenced CDR3 bases are TGTGCCAGTAGTAACCTAGACGGTAGAAGTCAGACC. The rearrangement links TRBV19 to TRBJ2-5; no definite D call. Coverage ceases 3 residues before the CDR3 finishes, and the germline J gene fills in the end. Germline CDR1 is LNHDA and CDR2 is SQIVND (reference sequence). This CDR3 has 15 residues. The V end was cut by 4 bases, the J end by 6 bases, with 18 bases between.